The clone carrying this T cell receptor beta chain was observed at least ten times. Antigen specificity is unknown. Building the TCR beta libraries relied on iRepertoire HTBI primers, and CDR3 regions underwent Arm-PCR. As processed by the authors: In the combined samples, 62 TRBV and more than twelve TRBJ segments were identified. TCRdb reanalysed the multiplex PCR reads using MiXCR and keeps one entry per CDR3 protein. It is TCRdb's table, rather than the study itself, that gives the V and J calls and clone size. This table has 350,000 to 500,000 distinct CDR3 sequences, about a sixth appearing once. This sample was taken from a study of regulatory T cells in long-lasting Graves disease. Study-level findings and limits: Owing to a sample size that was small, accuracy may have been reduced.

Stated time point: newly diagnosed GD, antithyroid drugs for less than 3 months. The TCR library was made from RNA extracted from PBMCs. This sample was also put to use in a study of T cells in Graves' hyperthyroidism and ophthalmopathy. That report adds: During a first-round RT-PCR of the TCR CDR3, the HTBI primer set was used.

The clonotype originates from a woman aged 18-30 years with Graves disease. The source material was peripheral blood mononuclear cells (PBMCs), sampled at new diagnosis, from a patient treated with antithyroid drugs.

This CDR3 is CASSVGPGQETQYF. In DNA form, the CDR3 reads TGTGCCAGCAGCGTAGGTCCAGGGCAAGAGACCCAGTACTTC. V gene TRBV9 combines with J gene TRBJ2-5, with D perhaps matching TRBD1 (5 bases). Germline CDR1 and CDR2: SGDLS and YYNGEE. V lost 0 bases and J 2 bases, leaving 8 bases between the germline ends. The CDR3 length is 14 residues.